Described below is a single TCR beta chain sequence and its context. No antigen is known for it. No much larger clonotype is one base removed from it; base qualities were not supplied. This entry comes from a study of T cell responses to AZD1222 COVID-19 vaccine (dated by TCRdb to the early 2020s). About the full investigation: A total of 233 trial participants underwent TCR sequencing, of whom some 210 received two doses of AZD1222 and about 26 received two doses of the MenACWY control vaccine. Trial participants were enrolled by age into 18-55, 56-69 and 70-plus year subgroups, with approximately 150, 28 and 58 TCR-sequenced participants respectively. The full study reports these points: Most participants were white British and females outnumbered males, and the authors suggested that clonal diversity may have been underestimated. In the small 56-69-year group, the increase in depth fell short of significance, most likely because of low power. The whole spike protein was spanned by vaccine-associated CD4 TCRs, and dominant responses were seen in regions 160-218 and 743-854. Epitopes outside the regions mutated in the B.1.351 and B.1.1.7 variants were reportedly recognized by nearly half of the unique spike-specific TCRs. After two AZD1222 doses, both the breadth and the depth of spike-specific TCRs were significantly higher than at day 0 and than in MenACWY recipients. Conclusions about previously exposed vaccinees are limited, since just six AZD1222 recipients were seropositive for SARS-CoV-2 at baseline. Because no day 14 peak-response samples were available, the repertoires could be characterized only after the peak T cell response.

The CDR3 regions of human TCRbeta chains were analyzed by immunosequencing. The paper's data handling went like this. Repertoire TCRs were checked for matches against a reference library of SARS-CoV-2-specific TCRs that had been generated using the MIRA antigen-specificity platform. Breadth was defined as the fraction of unique TCRs that were SARS-CoV-2-associated. Depth was defined as the fraction of total T cells that were SARS-CoV-2-associated. Using the MIRA data, each spike-specific TCR was assigned both to the spike region to which the TCR was reactive and to a CD4 or CD8 class. Log10-transformed breadth and depth values were compared by one-way ANOVA with Sidak's multiple comparisons tests. Here the immuneACCESS table is served through TCRdb, limited to in-frame sequences with V and J called. Missing clones are a known gap in these copies; in checked studies unresolved V genes cover under half, and the rest lacks a known reason. Clone size and V and J calls were adopted from that table, with D and trimming inferred from the DNA. This sample holds 160,000 or so clones; roughly 90% were observed only once. In total, the top ten clones hold about 1.6% of the sample.

This specimen's time point label, per the study, means: about 28 days (+/-7) after the second vaccine dose. AZD1222 recipients whose second dose came at about 4 weeks and those whose second dose came at about 12 weeks were combined into one group, since spike-specific TCR depth and breadth did not differ between the two schedules. The vaccinee samples were drawn from two UK trials, COV001 and COV002, one of which was a single-blind randomized controlled phase 2/3 trial testing AZD1222 (ChAdOx1 nCoV-19) in healthy adults. Trial participant PBMC samples were collected at day 0 and day 28 after the second dose for TCRbeta chain sequencing. The CDR3 goes from the cysteine to the phenylalanine over 14 residues. Just CDR3 DNA is preserved here, 42 bases in frame from base 1. CDR1 and CDR2 are read off the germline V gene (reference sequence) as SEHNR and FQNEAQ. Between the V and J ends, shortened by 1 base and 6 bases respectively, the junction contains 10 bases.

The clonotype comes from an adult who received the AZD1222 COVID-19 vaccine. The chain employs TRBV7-9 and TRBJ1-5; TRBD1 is a weak D gene call, 6 bases matching. Sequencing was performed on peripheral blood, taken 28 days after the second AZD1222 dose. The CDR3 has the sequence CASSLEGEGQPQHF. The DNA sequence is TGTGCCAGCAGCTTAGAGGGGGAAGGTCAGCCCCAGCATTTT.